This record looks at one T cell receptor beta chain sequence and its context. The entry originates in a study of cytomegalovirus exposure and HLA in healthy donors. PCR primers comprised 60 Vbeta and 13 Jbeta primers. TCRdb's copy holds only in-frame clones and misses some; the assay was immunoSEQ multiplex PCR. This table holds tens of thousands of clones, more than 70% found once. The origin of this receptor is a man younger than 40 in good health and CMV-seronegative. The sequencing sample was made of PBMCs.

CDR3 amino acids: CASSLRQGTGQETQYF. The CDR3 DNA reads as TGTGCCAGCAGTTTAAGACAGGGGACGGGGCAAGAGACCCAGTACTTC. V is TRBV6-6 and J is TRBJ2-5, with 8 bases that match TRBD1. With 4 bases clipped from V and 2 bases from J, the junction kept 9 bases outside the gene matches. The CDR3 sequence is 16 residues long. Germline assignment: CDR1 MNHNY and CDR2 SVGAGI (reference sequence).